A selection of T cell receptor beta chains follows, all from one sample in a study of T cell repertoires in cytomegalovirus infection. TCRdb called the reads again in MiXCR, with one record for every CDR3 protein. Among about 130,000 distinct CDR3 sequences listed, roughly 8.2% were seen once. The sample was PBMCs. The receptors stem from a human donor in good health (CMV status not recorded). Some clones in this sample may be carry-over from other donors' samples. The CDR3 runs from the conserved cysteine through the conserved F or W. The D gene is left open where the match is weak. Clone size appears in some rows only: once, few, many, or a class for an expanded clone.

>TRBV2|many|TRBJ2-6|NA
TGTGCCAGCAGTGCGAGCTCTGGGGCCAACGTCCTGACTTTC
CASSASSGANVLTF
>TRBV7-2|many|TRBJ2-7|NA
TGTGCCAGCAGCTTAGGGGCTAGCGTCTACGAGCAGTACTTC
CASSLGASVYEQYF
>TRBV7-2|NA|TRBJ2-7|NA
TGTGCCAGCAGCTTAGTTCGGGCTATGGGCGAGCAGTACTTC
CASSLVRAMGEQYF
>TRBV5-1|many|TRBJ1-1|TRBD1
TGCGCCAGCAGCTCCGGGACAGGGAACACTGAAGCTTTCTTT
CASSSGTGNTEAFF
>TRBV29-1|few|TRBJ1-2|NA
TGCAGCGTTGGACAGCCCCGCGGCTATGGCTACACCTTC
CSVGQPRGYGYTF
>TRBV28|many|TRBJ1-4|NA
TGTGCCAGCAGTTTTGTGGACGGAATAAGGTCTAAAAAACTGTTTTTT
CASSFVDGIRSKKLFF
>TRBV2|few|TRBJ1-5|NA
TGTGCCAGCCAGGAGACAAATAGCAATCAGCCCCAGCATTTT
CASQETNSNQPQHF
>TRBV28|many|TRBJ2-1|TRBD2
TGTGCCAGCAGTCCGCACTTAGCGGGGGGATACAATGAGCAGTTCTTC
CASSPHLAGGYNEQFF
>TRBV12-3/TRBV12-4|many|TRBJ1-2|NA
TGTGCCAGCACCCTCTCCGGGGCTAATTATGGCTACACCTTC
CASTLSGANYGYTF
>TRBV7-2|many|TRBJ1-6|NA
TGTGCCAGCAGCTCCGCGGGGGGAGAGAATTCACCCCTCCACTTT
CASSSAGGENSPLHF
>TRBV2|many|TRBJ1-5|NA
TGTGCCGGACAGACAGAGATAGGTCAGCCCCAGCATTTT
CAGQTEIGQPQHF
>TRBV5-1|NA|TRBJ2-7|NA
TGCGCCAGCAGCTTGATGGGAGGGGACAGCTACGAGCAGTACTTC
CASSLMGGDSYEQYF
>TRBV7-2|many|TRBJ2-2|TRBD1
TGTGCCAGCAGCCGGGACAGGGTAAATTCCGGGGAGCTGTTTTTT
CASSRDRVNSGELFF
>TRBV3-1|many|TRBJ2-7|TRBD2
TGTGCCAGCAGAGCTAGCGGGGGGACCTACGAGCAGTACTTC
CASRASGGTYEQYF
>TRBV12-3/TRBV12-4|many|TRBJ1-2|NA
TGTGCCAGCAGCCCATTCAGGGGTGGTTCGTATGGCTACACCTTC
CASSPFRGGSYGYTF
>TRBV7-3|many|TRBJ2-3|TRBD2
TGTGCCAGCAGCTTAGCGGGGGGATCCACAGATACGCAGTATTTT
CASSLAGGSTDTQYF
>TRBV28|many|TRBJ1-6|TRBD1
TGTGCCAGCGCTACTCTGGACAGGGAGAATTCACCCCTCCACTTT
CASATLDRENSPLHF
>TRBV28|many|TRBJ2-7|NA
TGTGCCAGCAGTTTATACTACGGCGAGCAGTACTTC
CASSLYYGEQYF
>TRBV25-1|many|TRBJ1-1|NA
TGTGCCAGCAGTGGTTACTACCGCCCCCCGGAAGAATTGAACACTGAAGCTTTCTTT
CASSGYYRPPEELNTEAFF
>TRBV4-1|many|TRBJ1-1|NA
TGCGCCAGCAGCCAAGTTAAGGGTAGGTGGAACACTGAAGCTTTCTTT
CASSQVKGRWNTEAFF
>TRBV3-1|NA|TRBJ1-2|TRBD1
TGTGCCAGCAGCCAAGGCACAGGGGTAGATGGCTACACCTTC
CASSQGTGVDGYTF
>TRBV12-3/TRBV12-4|many|TRBJ1-1|NA
TGTGCCAGCAGCCCGGAGAGCACTGAAGCTTTCTTT
CASSPESTEAFF
>TRBV5-5|many|TRBJ2-1|TRBD2
TGTGCCAGCAGCTTGCTAGCGGGGGGGCAGTACAATGAGCAGTTCTTC
CASSLLAGGQYNEQFF
>TRBV6-5|many|TRBJ1-1|TRBD1
TGTGCCAGCAGACGACAGGGGACGAACACTGAAGCTTTCTTT
CASRRQGTNTEAFF
>TRBV2|NA|TRBJ2-2|NA
TGTGCCAGCAGTGAAGGGACAATGAACACCGGGGAGCTGTTTTTT
CASSEGTMNTGELFF
>TRBV7-2|many|TRBJ2-3|TRBD2
TGTGCCAGCAGCTTATTGGCGGGGGGGCCCCCAGATACGCAGTATTTT
CASSLLAGGPPDTQYF
>TRBV29-1|many|TRBJ2-2|TRBD2
TGCAGCGCCCTAGCGGGGGAGAACACCGGGGAGCTGTTTTTT
CSALAGENTGELFF
>TRBV6-5|many|TRBJ2-6|NA
TGTGCCAGCTCCTGGGGGGTCTCTGGGGCCAACGTCCTGACTTTC
CASSWGVSGANVLTF
>TRBV7-7|many|TRBJ1-1|NA
TGTGCCAGCAGCAAGACAGTGAACACTGAAGCTTTCTTT
CASSKTVNTEAFF
>TRBV7-2|many|TRBJ2-7|NA
TGTGCCAGCAGCTTAGGAGGCGGGTCAGGGAACGAGCAGTACTTC
CASSLGGGSGNEQYF
>TRBV20-1|NA|TRBJ1-6|NA
TGCAGTGCTAGAGATTCGGGACAACTTAATAATTCACCCCTCCACTTT
CSARDSGQLNNSPLHF